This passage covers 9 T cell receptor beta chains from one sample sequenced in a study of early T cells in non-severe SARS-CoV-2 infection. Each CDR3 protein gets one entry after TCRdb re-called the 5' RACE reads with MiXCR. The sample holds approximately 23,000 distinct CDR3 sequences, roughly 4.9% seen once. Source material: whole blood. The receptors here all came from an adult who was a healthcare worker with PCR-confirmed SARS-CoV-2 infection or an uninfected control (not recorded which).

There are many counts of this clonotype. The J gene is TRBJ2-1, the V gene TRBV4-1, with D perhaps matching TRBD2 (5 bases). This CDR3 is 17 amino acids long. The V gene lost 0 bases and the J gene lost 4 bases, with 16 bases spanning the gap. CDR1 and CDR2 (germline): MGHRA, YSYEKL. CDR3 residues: CASSQEMRSSGYNEQFF. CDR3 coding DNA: TGCGCCAGCAGCCAAGAAATGCGCAGCTCGGGGTACAATGAGCAGTTCTTC.

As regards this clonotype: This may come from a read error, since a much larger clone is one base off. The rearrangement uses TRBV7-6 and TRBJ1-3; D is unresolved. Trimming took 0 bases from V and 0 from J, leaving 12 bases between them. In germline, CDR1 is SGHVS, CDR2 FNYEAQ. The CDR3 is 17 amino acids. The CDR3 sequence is CASSLAKTPSSGNTIYF. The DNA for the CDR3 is TGTGCCAGCAGCTTAGCGAAGACCCCGAGCTCTGGAAACACCATATATTTT.

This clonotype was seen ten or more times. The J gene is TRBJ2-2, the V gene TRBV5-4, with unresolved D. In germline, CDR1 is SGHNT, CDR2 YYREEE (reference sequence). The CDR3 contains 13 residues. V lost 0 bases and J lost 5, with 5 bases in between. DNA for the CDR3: TGTGCCAGCAGCTTGGACAGAACCGGGGAGCTGTTTTTT. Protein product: CASSLDRTGELFF.

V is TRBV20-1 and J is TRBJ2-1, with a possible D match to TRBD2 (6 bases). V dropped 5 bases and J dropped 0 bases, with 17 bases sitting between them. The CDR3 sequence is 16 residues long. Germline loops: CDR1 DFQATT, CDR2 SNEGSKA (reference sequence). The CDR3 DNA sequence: TGCAGTGCTCCCAATATAGCGGAGAGCTCCTACAATGAGCAGTTCTTC. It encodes CSAPNIAESSYNEQFF.

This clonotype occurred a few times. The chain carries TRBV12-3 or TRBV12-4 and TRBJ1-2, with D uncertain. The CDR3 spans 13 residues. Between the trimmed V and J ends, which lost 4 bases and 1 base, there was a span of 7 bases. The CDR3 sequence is CASSYGVNYGYTF. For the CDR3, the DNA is TGTGCCAGCAGTTACGGGGTTAACTATGGCTACACCTTC.

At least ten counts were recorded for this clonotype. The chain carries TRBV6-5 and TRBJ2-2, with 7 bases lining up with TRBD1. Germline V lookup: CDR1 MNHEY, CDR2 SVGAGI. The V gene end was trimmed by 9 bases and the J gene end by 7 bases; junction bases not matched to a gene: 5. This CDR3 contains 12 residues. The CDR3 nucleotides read TGTGCCAGGACAGGGAACGTCGGGGAGCTGTTTTTT. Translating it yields CARTGNVGELFF.

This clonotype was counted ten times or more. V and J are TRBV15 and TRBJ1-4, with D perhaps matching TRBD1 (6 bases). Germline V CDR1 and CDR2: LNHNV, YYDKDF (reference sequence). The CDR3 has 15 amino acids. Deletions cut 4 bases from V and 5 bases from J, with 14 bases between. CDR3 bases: TGTGCCACCAGCACACCGACAGGAGTGAATGAAAAACTGTTTTTT. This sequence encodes CATSTPTGVNEKLFF. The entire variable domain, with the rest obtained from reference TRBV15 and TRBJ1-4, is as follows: DAMVIQNPRYQVTQFGKPVTLSCSQTLNHNVMYWYQQKSSQAPKLLFHYYDKDFNNEADTPDNFQSRRPNTSFCFLDIRSPGLGDTAMYLCATSTPTGVNEKLFFGSGTQLSVL.

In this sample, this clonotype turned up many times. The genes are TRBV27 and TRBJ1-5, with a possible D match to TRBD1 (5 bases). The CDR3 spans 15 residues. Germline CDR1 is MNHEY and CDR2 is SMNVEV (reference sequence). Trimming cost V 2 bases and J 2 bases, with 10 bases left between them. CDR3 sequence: CASSLVGDGNQPQHF. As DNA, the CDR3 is TGTGCCAGCAGTTTAGTTGGGGACGGCAATCAGCCCCAGCATTTT.

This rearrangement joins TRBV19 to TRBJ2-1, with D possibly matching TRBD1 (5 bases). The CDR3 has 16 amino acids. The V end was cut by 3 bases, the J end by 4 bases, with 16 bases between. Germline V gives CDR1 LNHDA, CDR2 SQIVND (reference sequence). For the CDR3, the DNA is TGTGCCAGTAGTATCCCTTTCGACAGAAGTTACAATGAGCAGTTCTTC. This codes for CASSIPFDRSYNEQFF.